This T cell receptor (beta chain) appears in the sequencing data of a study of blood T cells in healthy people across ages. Study-level findings and limits: When set beside aged donors, long-lived donors presented more naive CD4+ cells and higher diversity.

About this clonotype: Its antigen is as yet unknown. An end of the junction differs from the germline gene, which may be a read error.

Total RNA extraction produced at least 5 micrograms (per sample) for the study. Using a J-beta primer mix together with a sample-barcoded 5' primer, a second PCR was run for about 6 to 11 cycles. The authors tagged each cDNA molecule using a template-switch adaptor with 12 random nucleotides. TCRdb re-derived calls from the 5' RACE reads in MiXCR, one entry per CDR3 protein. This table has around 850,000 distinct CDR3 sequences, 36% appearing once. This CDR3 has 15 amino acids. Source material: blood. The clonotype comes from a man in his late teens or twenties in good health. V usage is TRBV12-3 or TRBV12-4 and J usage is TRBJ1-6; 7 bases fit TRBD1. DNA for the CDR3: TGTGCCAGCAGTTTAAGGGGACAGACGAATTCACTCCTCCACTTT. Amino acids: CASSLRGQTNSLLHF.